The 21 T cell receptor beta chains reported below all come from one sample, sequenced in a study of early T cells in non-severe SARS-CoV-2 infection. TCRdb re-analysed the 5' RACE reads in MiXCR, keeping a single row per CDR3 protein. The data contain tens of thousands of distinct CDR3 sequences, about 11% of them singletons. The specimen comprised whole blood, sampled at baseline. The receptors were gathered from an adult who was a healthcare worker with PCR-confirmed SARS-CoV-2 infection or an uninfected control (not recorded which).

The chain links TRBV15 to TRBJ1-5; the D is unclear. Germline lookup yields CDR1 LNHNV and CDR2 YYDKDF (reference sequence). CDR3 length equals 14 residues. V was trimmed by 0 bases and J by 8 bases, leaving 11 bases between them. The CDR3: CATSRDPSPEPQHF. The CDR3 bases are TGTGCCACCAGCAGAGATCCGAGTCCCGAGCCCCAGCATTTT.

This clonotype turned up a few times. CDR3 nucleotides: TGTGCCAGCAGCTTGGGAGGTACCAGCTCCTACGAGCAGTACTTC. Protein product: CASSLGGTSSYEQYF. The gene calls are TRBV5-5 and TRBJ2-7; D uncertain. The ends were cut back, 0 bases at V and 0 bases at J, with 10 bases in the middle. Germline lookup yields CDR1 SGHKS and CDR2 YYEKEE (reference sequence). The CDR3 spans 15 residues.

V and J are TRBV5-1 and TRBJ2-7, with 7 positions matching TRBD2. The CDR3 spans 12 residues. Trimming at V came to 3 bases and at J to 6 bases, leaving 3 bases not matched to a gene. Germline CDR1 and CDR2: SGHRS and YFSETQ. CDR3 in DNA: TGCGCCAGCAGCTCGGGGGGTGGCGAGCAGTACTTC. Amino acids: CASSSGGGEQYF.

This chain uses TRBV20-1 with TRBJ2-7, with TRBD1 matching over 8 bases. J was trimmed by 2 bases and V by 0 bases; bases with no gene match: 6. Germline CDR1 DFQATT, CDR2 SNEGSKA (reference sequence). The CDR3 sequence is 15 residues long. The CDR3 DNA is TGCAGTGCTAGAGATGCCGGGACAGGTCCCTACGAGCAGTACTTC. Its protein product is CSARDAGTGPYEQYF.

The rearrangement uses TRBV20-1 and TRBJ2-5; 8 positions agree with TRBD2. V lost 4 bases and J lost 4; bases outside the gene matches: 8. CDR3 length: 14 amino acids. The V gene's germline CDR1 is DFQATT and CDR2 SNEGSKA (reference sequence). In DNA form, the CDR3 reads TGCAGTGCTACCCAAAGCGGGGGCAGAGAGACCCAGTACTTC. Amino acids: CSATQSGGRETQYF.

The V gene is TRBV5-5, the J gene TRBJ1-6, with 7 bases that match TRBD1. Per germline, CDR1 SGHKS and CDR2 YYEKEE (reference sequence). The CDR3 spans 14 residues. V gave up 4 bases and J gave up 10 bases; unmatched junction bases: 8. CDR3 in amino acids: CASSVGGAGSPLHF. The CDR3 DNA sequence: TGTGCCAGCAGCGTAGGGGGCGCGGGATCACCCCTCCACTTT.

This clonotype has a count of ten or more. The chain carries TRBV28 and TRBJ2-7, with 7 bases that match TRBD1. Germline CDR1 is MDHEN and CDR2 is SYDVKM. V trimming: 8 bases; J trimming: 5 bases; junction bases outside the gene matches: 9. This CDR3 contains 13 residues. The CDR3 region has the DNA TGTGCCAGCTATACAGGGGTTCGGAACGAGCAGTACTTC. It codes for CASYTGVRNEQYF. Looking up the rest from reference TRBV28 and TRBJ2-7 gives the full variable domain: DVKVTQSSRYLVKRTGEKVFLECVQDMDHENMFWYRQDPGLGLRLIYFSYDVKMKEKGDIPEGYSVSREKKERFSLILESASTNQTSMYLCASYTGVRNEQYFGPGTRLTVT.

This clonotype appeared a few times. The V gene is TRBV7-9, the J gene TRBJ2-3; the D gene is possibly TRBD2 (5 bases). This CDR3 is built from 16 residues. CDR1 SEHNR and CDR2 FQNEAQ come from the germline V gene (reference sequence). V lost 6 bases, J lost 2 bases, and 18 bases lay in between. The CDR3, as DNA: TGTGCCAGCAGTCCTCCCGGGATAATAACCACAGATACGCAGTATTTT. Its protein is CASSPPGIITTDTQYF.

This chain connects TRBV6-1 to TRBJ2-2; no reliable D call. The V and J ends lost 0 bases and 4 bases respectively, with 6 bases between them. CDR1 is MNHNS and CDR2 is SASEGT in the germline V gene. The CDR3 runs to 14 residues. As DNA, the CDR3 is TGTGCCAGCAGTGAAGCTGACATCACCGGGGAGCTGTTTTTT. This codes for CASSEADITGELFF.

In its sample, this clonotype was seen a few times. The CDR3 coding sequence is TGTGCCAGCAGTGAAGCGTGGGCGAACACTGAAGCTTTCTTT. Translated: CASSEAWANTEAFF. This chain links TRBV6-1 with TRBJ1-1; D uncertain. Trimming removed 0 bases at V and 1 base at J, with 6 bases between. The CDR3 has 14 amino acids. Germline V CDR1 and CDR2: MNHNS, SASEGT.

This clonotype was observed a handful of times. The genes are TRBV7-2 and TRBJ1-5; TRBD1 is a possible D gene (6 bases). This CDR3 comprises 17 residues. V was trimmed by 4 bases and J by 0 bases, leaving 16 bases between them. The germline gives CDR1 SGHTA, CDR2 FQGNSA. The CDR3 bases are TGTGCCAGCAGCTGGGACACCCACGGATATAGCAATCAGCCCCAGCATTTT. Translation gives CASSWDTHGYSNQPQHF.

A word on this clonotype: A single base separates this from a much larger clone, so it may be a read error. The CDR3 spells CAIRSSGCADTQYF. The CDR3, as DNA: TGTGCCATCAGGAGTAGCGGGTGTGCAGATACGCAGTATTTT. The chain recombines TRBV10-3 with TRBJ2-3, with 7 bases matching TRBD2. Germline V gene data show CDR1 as ENHRY and CDR2 as SYGVKD. The CDR3 has 14 amino acids. Germline trimming cut 6 bases from V and 4 bases from J; bases unmatched to any gene: 7.

This clonotype was counted at least ten times. This chain links TRBV9 with TRBJ1-2; D gene uncertain. The ends were cut back, 1 base at V and 5 bases at J, with 18 bases in the middle. CDR3 length equals 16 residues. Germline CDR1 and CDR2: SGDLS and YYNGEE. The CDR3 DNA reads TGTGCCAGCAGCGTATCGGCAGGAAGAGAGGGATATGGCTACACCTTC. Amino acids: CASSVSAGREGYGYTF.

The V call is TRBV6-5, the J call TRBJ1-1, with D hard to call. Germline V CDR1 and CDR2: MNHEY, SVGAGI. This CDR3 is 15 amino acids long. Trimming shortened V by 2 bases and J by 0 bases, and 10 bases separated the two germline ends. The CDR3 sequence: CASSYESGLNTEAFF. The CDR3 DNA sequence: TGTGCCAGCAGTTACGAATCGGGATTGAACACTGAAGCTTTCTTT.

In this sample, this clonotype turned up many times. The chain uses TRBV19 and TRBJ2-1, with D unclear. Germline loops: CDR1 LNHDA, CDR2 SQIVND (reference sequence). This CDR3 has 13 amino acids. The V end lost 6 bases, the J end lost 2 bases, and 8 bases lay between the germline ends. In nucleotides, the CDR3 is TGTGCCAGTAGATTTGAGCCCTACAATGAGCAGTTCTTC. Protein product: CASRFEPYNEQFF.

This chain connects TRBV3-1 to TRBJ2-1, with TRBD2 matching over 10 bases. The CDR3 contains 13 residues. Germline V CDR1 and CDR2: LGHDT, YNNKEL (reference sequence). After removal of 2 bases from V and 11 bases from J, the junction contained 3 bases not matched to a gene. The CDR3 loop is CASSQLLAGQQFF. The CDR3 coding sequence is TGTGCCAGCAGCCAACTACTAGCGGGGCAGCAGTTCTTC.

This clonotype appeared a few times. This chain uses TRBV28 with TRBJ1-5; TRBD1 is a possible D gene (6 bases). The CDR3 spans 15 residues. V gave up 6 bases and J gave up 2 bases, with 14 bases separating them. The germline V gene encodes CDR1 MDHEN and CDR2 SYDVKM. CDR3 sequence (DNA): TGTGCCAGCAGCCCGGGGGGGCCCCGCAATCAGCCCCAGCATTTT. It translates to CASSPGGPRNQPQHF. Variable domain in full (rest from reference TRBV28 and TRBJ1-5): DVKVTQSSRYLVKRTGEKVFLECVQDMDHENMFWYRQDPGLGLRLIYFSYDVKMKEKGDIPEGYSVSREKKERFSLILESASTNQTSMYLCASSPGGPRNQPQHFGDGTRLSIL.

This rearrangement joins TRBV18 to TRBJ2-3, with 10 positions matching TRBD2. With V trimmed by 1 base and J by 3 bases, 4 bases remained unmatched. Germline CDR1 is KGHSH and CDR2 is LQKENI. The CDR3 consists of 16 residues. The chain's CDR3 is CASSPLGTSETDTQYF. CDR3 nucleotides: TGTGCCAGCTCACCACTGGGGACTAGCGAAACAGATACGCAGTATTTT.

This sequence joins TRBV19 and TRBJ2-3, with D tentatively TRBD2 (6 bases). Trimming stripped 3 bases from V and 2 bases from J, with 9 bases between. In germline, CDR1 is LNHDA, CDR2 SQIVND (reference sequence). This CDR3 is built from 14 residues. The CDR3 loop reads CASSMGTSTDTQYF. As DNA, the CDR3 is TGTGCCAGTAGTATGGGGACTTCCACAGATACGCAGTATTTT.

The rearrangement joins TRBV6-1 to TRBJ2-1, with 8 bases lining up with TRBD1. The V segment lost 4 bases and the J segment 4 bases; nucleotides outside the gene matches: 6. Germline-derived CDR1 and CDR2 are MNHNS and SASEGT. The CDR3 totals 15 residues. CDR3 sequence (DNA): TGTGCCAGCAGTGCCGACCGGGACAGGTACAATGAGCAGTTCTTC. It encodes CASSADRDRYNEQFF.

This clonotype occurred a few times. The gene calls are TRBV6-1 and TRBJ1-5, with D possibly being TRBD1 (5 bases). The CDR3 has 14 residues. Germline V gene sequence: CDR1 MNHNS, CDR2 SASEGT. Trimming cost V 5 bases and J 5 bases, with 13 bases left between them. CDR3 protein: CASSQTGADQPQHF. In DNA form, the CDR3 reads TGTGCCAGCAGTCAAACAGGAGCAGATCAGCCCCAGCATTTT.